The T cell receptor (beta chain) described here comes from a study of T-cell reconstitution after alpha-beta-depleted transplantation in children. This clonotype was detected only a few times. Preparation of the TCRbeta library was carried out with unique molecular identifiers. TCRdb ran MiXCR on the PCR reads and lists one entry per CDR3 protein. The sample includes about 580,000 distinct CDR3 sequences, roughly 24% of them seen just once. Trimming took 6 bases from V and 2 from J; bases not matched to a gene: 3. CDR3 length: 14 amino acids. CDR1 is SQVTM, CDR2 ANQGSEA, per germline. The sequence came from a boy under three years old who had a stem cell transplant for acute myeloid leukemia, so the T cells may come from the graft donor. The chain couples TRBV29-1 to TRBJ1-4; 10 positions agree with TRBD1. The sequencing used PBMCs, mostly from graft donor cells, collected 360 days after TCRalphabeta/CD19-depleted stem cell transplant. The CDR3 nucleotides read TGCAGCGTGACAGGGGGCCGGACTAATGAAAAACTGTTTTTT. This sequence encodes CSVTGGRTNEKLFF.